The 22 T cell receptor beta chains in this list originate from one sample, sequenced in a study of cytomegalovirus exposure and HLA in healthy donors. PCR employed 60 Vbeta and 13 Jbeta primers. Clones were sequenced by immunoSEQ multiplex PCR, and TCRdb holds only the in-frame ones, with some missing. This table holds 87,000 or so clones, 60% to 85% found once. Sequenced material: PBMCs. The receptors here all came from a middle-aged woman in good health and CMV-seronegative.

The CDR3 reads CASSVGLAGVTDTQYF. CDR3 bases: TGTGCCAGCAGCGTAGGTCTGGCGGGGGTCACAGATACGCAGTATTTT. The rearrangement links TRBV9 to TRBJ2-3; 7 bases agree with TRBD2. V was pared by 0 bases and J by 2 bases, with 6 bases of the junction left unmatched. The CDR3 runs to 16 residues. Germline lookup yields CDR1 SGDLS and CDR2 YYNGEE.

The CDR3 spells CASSQGRQRAEGANVLTF. The CDR3 coding sequence is TGCGCCAGCAGCCAAGGTCGGCAGAGGGCGGAAGGGGCCAACGTCCTGACTTTC. V usage is TRBV4-1 and J usage is TRBJ2-6; possibly TRBD2 for D (5 bases). The V end lost 1 base, the J end lost 4 bases, and 17 bases lay between the germline ends. The CDR3 length is 18 residues. Germline CDR1 and CDR2: MGHRA and YSYEKL.

The V and J genes are TRBV4-3 and TRBJ2-1, with a possible D match to TRBD2 (5 bases). In germline, CDR1 is LGHNA, CDR2 YSLEER. The CDR3 loop spans 15 amino acids. With 4 bases removed from V and 4 bases from J, the gap between germline ends came to 14 bases. The CDR3 here is CASSRSEVDYNEQFF. The CDR3 nucleotides read TGCGCCAGCAGCCGGTCGGAGGTGGATTACAATGAGCAGTTCTTC.

A few counts support this clone. V is TRBV7-2 and J is TRBJ1-2; D gene ambiguous. Germline loops: CDR1 SGHTA, CDR2 FQGNSA. Between the trimmed V and J ends, which lost 5 bases and 1 base, there was a span of 11 bases. The CDR3 consists of 14 residues. In DNA form, the CDR3 reads TGTGCCAGCAGCCCCGGGGTGATTAACTATGGCTACACCTTC. Amino acids: CASSPGVINYGYTF.

This clone was seen once. This rearrangement joins TRBV7-9 to TRBJ1-1; D gene unclear. This CDR3 is 16 amino acids long. CDR1 is SEHNR and CDR2 is FQNEAQ in the germline V gene (reference sequence). Between the trimmed V and J ends, which lost 3 bases and 3 bases, there was a span of 17 bases. CDR3 region: CASSFGPPLDYTEAFF. The DNA for the CDR3 is TGTGCCAGCAGCTTTGGGCCGCCTTTGGACTACACTGAAGCTTTCTTT.

V usage is TRBV5-4 and J usage is TRBJ2-2; a possible D gene is TRBD1 (7 bases). Germline-derived CDR1 and CDR2 are SGHNT and YYREEE (reference sequence). This CDR3 comprises 17 residues. V was shortened by 3 bases and J by 4 bases, with 19 bases between the two germline ends. The CDR3 DNA reads as TGTGCCAGCAGCTCACCCCCAGGGGGGCCGGGCACCGGGGAGCTGTTTTTT. Amino acids: CASSSPPGGPGTGELFF.

This chain links TRBV2 with TRBJ1-2; D is uncertain. CDR1 and CDR2 (germline): SNHLY, FYNNEI. V lost 6 bases and J 4 bases, leaving 15 bases between the germline ends. The CDR3 runs 14 residues. CDR3 residues: CASSISEGGYGYTF. For the CDR3, the DNA is TGTGCCAGCAGCATTTCAGAGGGAGGCTATGGCTACACCTTC.

V and J are TRBV6-5 and TRBJ2-1; 7 bases fit TRBD2. Trimming at V came to 2 bases and at J to 1 base, leaving 5 bases not matched to a gene. CDR3 length: 16 residues. The germline gives CDR1 MNHEY, CDR2 SVGAGI. The CDR3 is CASSYGGGGSYNEQFF. The CDR3 nucleotides read TGTGCCAGCAGTTACGGCGGCGGGGGTTCCTACAATGAGCAGTTCTTC.

This chain uses TRBV7-9 with TRBJ2-5, with TRBD2 identical over 7 bases. Germline assignment: CDR1 SEHNR and CDR2 FQNEAQ (reference sequence). The CDR3 consists of 17 residues. Trimming at V came to 3 bases and at J to 5 bases, leaving 15 bases not matched to a gene. CDR3 sequence: CASSFLLARRNTETQYF. CDR3 DNA: TGTGCCAGCAGCTTTCTACTAGCGAGAAGAAATACGGAGACCCAGTACTTC.

J is TRBJ1-5 and V is TRBV18, with 7 bases that match TRBD1. Per germline, CDR1 KGHSH and CDR2 LQKENI. After removal of 3 bases from V and 0 bases from J, the junction contained 11 bases not matched to a gene. The CDR3 has 18 amino acids. Here the CDR3 reads CASSPSGKTGYSNQPQHF. CDR3 in DNA: TGTGCCAGCTCACCGAGCGGCAAGACAGGGTATAGCAATCAGCCCCAGCATTTT.

In its sample, this clone was seen once. DNA of the CDR3: TGTGCCAGCAGACCAGACAGGGGGATGAACACTGAAGCTTTCTTT. This sequence encodes CASRPDRGMNTEAFF. V is TRBV6-5 and J is TRBJ1-1; 9 nucleotides match TRBD1. The CDR3 sequence is 15 residues long. From germline, CDR1 is MNHEY and CDR2 SVGAGI. Germline trimming cut 6 bases from V and 0 bases from J; bases unmatched to any gene: 5.

The chain joins TRBV10-1 to TRBJ2-7; 9 nucleotides match TRBD2. Germline V CDR1 and CDR2: WNHNN, SYGVQD (reference sequence). With V trimmed by 6 bases and J by 2 bases, 23 bases remained unmatched. CDR3 size: 20 residues. CDR3 sequence reads: CASSPVDGYSGGTGTYEQYF. The CDR3 DNA is TGCGCCAGCAGCCCCGTCGACGGTTACAGCGGGGGGACGGGCACCTACGAGCAGTACTTC.

The rearrangement joins TRBV6-5 to TRBJ1-3; no reliable D call. Germline V lookup: CDR1 MNHEY, CDR2 SVGAGI. Between the trimmed V and J ends, which lost 7 bases and 0 bases, there was a span of 13 bases. CDR3 length equals 15 residues. CDR3 region: CASTQGRSSGNTIYF. CDR3 nucleotide sequence: TGTGCCAGCACCCAAGGGAGAAGCTCTGGAAACACCATATATTTT.

The V call is TRBV27, the J call TRBJ2-2, with 7 positions matching TRBD2. Germline CDR1 is MNHEY and CDR2 is SMNVEV (reference sequence). The CDR3 runs 12 residues. V trimming: 7 bases; J trimming: 6 bases; junction bases outside the gene matches: 2. CDR3 sequence: CASNRGAGELFF. Here the CDR3 DNA reads TGTGCCAGCAACCGGGGGGCCGGGGAGCTGTTTTTT.

This chain joins TRBV5-1 and TRBJ2-1; 14 positions agree with TRBD2. Germline CDR1 reads SGHRS; CDR2 reads YFSETQ. The CDR3 has 16 residues. Trimming took 3 bases from V and 4 from J; bases not matched to a gene: 3. The CDR3 loop reads CASSWTSGGSYNEQFF. The CDR3 DNA reads TGCGCCAGCAGCTGGACTAGCGGGGGGAGTTACAATGAGCAGTTCTTC.

DNA of the CDR3: TGTGCCAGCAGCCAAGATGAGACTAGAGCCCACGAGCAGTACTTC. Its protein product is CASSQDETRAHEQYF. The chain has TRBV4-2 and TRBJ2-7, with a tentative D call TRBD2 (6 bases). The V gene's germline CDR1 is LGHNA and CDR2 YNFKEQ. The V end was cut by 0 bases, the J end by 5 bases, with 14 bases between. The CDR3 spans 15 residues.

V usage is TRBV2 and J usage is TRBJ2-2, with D perhaps matching TRBD2 (6 bases). Trimming pared 2 bases from V and 4 bases from J, leaving 11 bases between. This CDR3 region has 15 residues. Germline lookup yields CDR1 SNHLY and CDR2 FYNNEI. CDR3 bases: TGTGCCAGCAGTGAACGGGACTTCGGCACCGGGGAGCTGTTTTTT. Its translation: CASSERDFGTGELFF. The full variable domain, its missing parts supplied by reference TRBV2 and TRBJ2-2, is EPEVTQTPSHQVTQMGQEVILRCVPISNHLYFYWYRQILGQKVEFLVSFYNNEISEKSEIFDDQFSVERPDGSNFTLKIRSTKLEDSAMYFCASSERDFGTGELFFGEGSRLTVL.

This clone was picked up a small number of times. This specimen includes other DNA sequences encoding the same CDR3. The chain joins TRBV7-6 to TRBJ1-4; D is uncertain. Germline assignment: CDR1 SGHVS and CDR2 FNYEAQ. This CDR3 has 12 residues. V dropped 5 bases and J dropped 6 bases, with 7 bases sitting between them. Here the CDR3 reads CASSHRDEKLFF. The CDR3, as DNA: TGTGCCAGCAGCCATCGGGATGAAAAACTGTTTTTT.

The chain has TRBV6-5 and TRBJ2-5; perhaps TRBD1 as D (6 bases). Germline V gene lookup returns CDR1 MNHEY and CDR2 SVGAGI. This CDR3 has 13 residues. V was shortened by 5 bases and J by 5 bases, with 12 bases between the two germline ends. CDR3 sequence: CASSPGVVETQYF. The CDR3 nucleotides read TGTGCCAGCAGTCCAGGGGTCGTGGAGACCCAGTACTTC.

The chain joins TRBV7-9 to TRBJ1-2, with TRBD1 identical over 7 bases. The junction had 9 bases not matched to a gene; V was cut back by 6 bases and J by 8 bases. Germline CDR1 reads SEHNR; CDR2 reads FQNEAQ (reference sequence). The CDR3 length is 13 residues. The CDR3 nucleotides read TGTGCCAGCAGGCCGACAGGGCTGGAAGGCTACACCTTC. This codes for CASRPTGLEGYTF.

The chain combines TRBV5-4 with TRBJ1-4; the match to TRBD1 covers 7 bases. Trimming took 5 bases from V and 8 from J; bases not matched to a gene: 9. The CDR3 is 14 amino acids. Germline CDR1 reads SGHNT; CDR2 reads YYREEE (reference sequence). This CDR3 reads CASSLQGSPEKLFF. The CDR3 nucleotides are TGTGCCAGCAGTTTACAGGGGTCCCCCGAAAAACTGTTTTTT.

J is TRBJ1-5 and V is TRBV6-6; tentative D call: TRBD1 (5 bases). Between the trimmed V and J ends, which lost 7 bases and 7 bases, there was a span of 14 bases. Germline CDR1 reads MNHNY; CDR2 reads SVGAGI (reference sequence). The CDR3 totals 13 residues. The CDR3 nucleotides are TGTGCCAGCACCGTGGGGGGAGACCAGCCCCAGCATTTT. It translates to CASTVGGDQPQHF.